The clone carrying this TCR beta chain was seen more than once but under ten times. TCRdb re-called the RACE reads through MiXCR, storing one row per CDR3 protein. The sample lists about 81,000 distinct CDR3 sequences; roughly 7.6% were seen once. This sample is drawn from a study of human T cells and chemical hapten exposure. Whole-study context: Small volume differences among pooled libraries mainly caused per-sample TCR yield variation.

The sample's time point: patch test 1, 2 weeks after DPC sensitization. The treatment is: therapeutic diphenylcyclopropenone sensitization with weekly scalp DPC. Blood was collected ahead of every patch test applied. Total RNA extraction was carried out from unfractionated whole blood. The sample here was whole blood, taken in connection with sensitization to the hapten diphenylcyclopropenone (DPC). The receptor was isolated from a woman in her 30s with alopecia areata. Some clones in this sample may be carry-over from other donors' samples.

The CDR3 DNA sequence: TGCGCCAGCAGCTCCATGTTCGGGAGCGAGAATGAGCAGTTCTTC. This translates into CASSSMFGSENEQFF. This sequence joins TRBV5-1 and TRBJ2-1, with D tentatively TRBD2 (6 bases). V gave up 3 bases and J gave up 7 bases, with 17 bases separating them. The CDR3 spans 15 residues. Germline V gives CDR1 SGHRS, CDR2 YFSETQ.